The 16 T cell receptor beta chains given below trace back to one sample, sequenced in a study of blood T cell repertoires in COVID-19. The table came from immunoSEQ multiplex PCR; TCRdb's copy has only in-frame clones and leaves some out. The sample has approximately 360,000 clones, about 90% seen once. The sequenced material came from PBMCs or T cells enriched from blood (not recorded which). These receptors were collected from a man aged 40-55 years in a cohort exposed to, infected with or recovered from COVID-19 (not recorded which).

This chain joins TRBV6-5 and TRBJ1-3; D gene ambiguous. The V end lost 0 bases, the J end lost 2 bases, and 8 bases lay between the germline ends. Germline CDR1 and CDR2: MNHEY and SVGAGI. The CDR3 extends over 15 amino acids. Written as DNA, the CDR3 is TGTGCCAGCAGTTACTCGGAGGGTACTGGAAACACCATATATTTT. It codes for CASSYSEGTGNTIYF.

The V call is TRBV11-2, the J call TRBJ2-7, with TRBD1 as a possible D gene (6 bases). Deletions cut 5 bases from V and 2 bases from J, with 13 bases between. This CDR3 is 14 amino acids long. Germline CDR1 is SGHAT and CDR2 is FQNNGV. The CDR3: CASSLQGITYEQYF. Written as DNA, the CDR3 is TGTGCCAGCAGCCTACAGGGTATCACCTACGAGCAGTACTTC.

This chain connects TRBV19 to TRBJ2-1, with D tentatively TRBD2 (6 bases). The CDR3 contains 15 residues. Germline values: CDR1 LNHDA, CDR2 SQIVND (reference sequence). V was shortened by 5 bases and J by 5 bases, with 16 bases between the two germline ends. CDR3 in DNA: TGTGCCAGTAGTGCCACCGGGACTGGGAACAATGAGCAGTTCTTC. Translation: CASSATGTGNNEQFF.

The table lists this clone with a count of one. V and J are TRBV7-2 and TRBJ1-5, with 8 bases identical to TRBD1. V was pared by 4 bases and J by 3 bases, with 5 bases of the junction left unmatched. The CDR3 spans 15 residues. The germline V gene has CDR1 SGHTA and CDR2 FQGNSA. In DNA, the CDR3 is TGTGCCAGCAGCTCATCAGGGGGCTACAATCAGCCCCAGCATTTT. This gives the protein CASSSSGGYNQPQHF.

The gene calls are TRBV19 and TRBJ1-5; TRBD1 matches at 8 bases. The V and J ends lost 7 bases and 0 bases, in that order; junction bases with no gene match: 5. This CDR3 is built from 15 residues. CDR1 is LNHDA and CDR2 is SQIVND in the germline V gene (reference sequence). CDR3 residues: CASTDRGISNQPQHF. CDR3 DNA: TGTGCCAGTACAGACAGGGGTATTAGCAATCAGCCCCAGCATTTT.

This clone came up a few times. This chain connects TRBV14 to TRBJ2-3; 7 bases match TRBD2. Germline trimming cut 3 bases from V and 2 bases from J; bases unmatched to any gene: 5. The CDR3 is made up of 15 amino acids. CDR1 SGHDN and CDR2 FVKESK come from the germline V gene. CDR3 DNA: TGTGCCAGCAGCCAGTGGGGACTATCCACAGATACGCAGTATTTT. Residues: CASSQWGLSTDTQYF.

The chain carries TRBV29-1 and TRBJ2-5; 10 bases are a match to TRBD1. Germline CDR1 reads SQVTM; CDR2 reads ANQGSEA. Trimming took 6 bases from V and 5 from J; bases not matched to a gene: 6. The CDR3 length is 13 residues. The CDR3 DNA reads TGCAGCGTCCGACAGGGGGCTGGCGAGACCCAGTACTTC. Residues: CSVRQGAGETQYF.

This chain joins TRBV5-1 and TRBJ2-3, with TRBD2 matching 8 bases. Per germline, CDR1 SGHRS and CDR2 YFSETQ. The CDR3 length is 15 residues. Trimming at V came to 0 bases and at J to 4 bases, leaving 4 bases not matched to a gene. The CDR3 here is CASSLAGGQADTQYF. In DNA, the CDR3 is TGCGCCAGCAGCTTGGCGGGAGGGCAGGCAGATACGCAGTATTTT.

The rearrangement links TRBV2 to TRBJ2-7, with a tentative D call TRBD1 (6 bases). Per germline, CDR1 SNHLY and CDR2 FYNNEI. This CDR3 spans 15 amino acids. Trimming shortened V by 1 base and J by 5 bases, and 15 bases separated the two germline ends. The CDR3 spells CASSEGWAAGDEQYF. DNA of the CDR3: TGTGCCAGCAGTGAAGGTTGGGCTGCAGGGGACGAGCAGTACTTC.

This clone was recorded only once. This sequence joins TRBV5-8 and TRBJ2-2, with a possible D match to TRBD2 (6 bases). Germline V gene data show CDR1 as SGHTS and CDR2 as YDEGEE. V dropped 4 bases and J dropped 1 base, with 8 bases sitting between them. The CDR3 consists of 14 residues. This chain's CDR3 is CASSRDLNTGELFF. The CDR3 DNA reads as TGTGCCAGCAGCAGGGACTTGAACACCGGGGAGCTGTTTTTT.

The rearrangement uses TRBV19 and TRBJ2-7; the match to TRBD1 covers 7 bases. CDR1 is LNHDA, CDR2 SQIVND, per germline (reference sequence). The CDR3 has 13 residues. V gave up 6 bases and J gave up 6 bases; unmatched junction bases: 8. The CDR3 coding sequence is TGTGCCAGTAGCGGACAGGATTATGGCGAGCAGTACTTC. It translates to CASSGQDYGEQYF.

The chain is built from TRBV24-1 and TRBJ2-5; 8 nucleotides line up with TRBD1. Trimming cost V 4 bases and J 5 bases; bases outside gene matches: 8. The germline gives CDR1 KGHDR, CDR2 SFDVKD. This CDR3 is 15 amino acids long. CDR3 in DNA: TGTGCCACCAGTGACGTTGGACAGGGAGAGGAGACCCAGTACTTC. Protein sequence: CATSDVGQGEETQYF.

Turning to this clone: The sample contains more than one DNA sequence encoding this CDR3. The genes are TRBV7-9 and TRBJ1-3; D gene ambiguous. The CDR3 contains 14 residues. Germline V gene lookup returns CDR1 SEHNR and CDR2 FQNEAQ (reference sequence). The germline V and J ends were trimmed by 3 bases and 0 bases, with 6 bases remaining between them. This chain's CDR3 is CASSLSVSGNTIYF. CDR3 bases: TGTGCCAGCAGCTTGTCTGTCTCTGGAAACACCATATATTTT.

The gene calls are TRBV10-3 and TRBJ2-3, with 11 bases identical to TRBD2. The CDR3 has 16 amino acids. Germline CDR1 reads ENHRY; CDR2 reads SYGVKD. V was pared by 3 bases and J by 4 bases, with 6 bases of the junction left unmatched. CDR3 bases: TGTGCCATCAGTGAAGTCCTAGCGGGAGGAGCAGATACGCAGTATTTT. Translating gives CAISEVLAGGADTQYF.

This chain connects TRBV2 to TRBJ1-5; 7 bases match TRBD1. The germline V gene encodes CDR1 SNHLY and CDR2 FYNNEI. CDR3 length: 14 amino acids. V was clipped by 6 bases and J by 8 bases; unmatched bases: 10. The CDR3 spells CASRLKRGPEPQHF. CDR3 nucleotides: TGTGCCAGCAGGCTGAAGAGGGGGCCCGAGCCCCAGCATTTT.

This clone was detected a few times. The chain carries TRBV11-1 and TRBJ2-2, with 9 bases aligning to TRBD1. The germline gives CDR1 SGHAT, CDR2 FQDESV (reference sequence). The CDR3 consists of 15 residues. Unmatched junction bases numbered 4, after V lost 4 bases and J lost 4 bases. CDR3 nucleotide sequence: TGTGCCAGCAGCTCCCGGGACAGGGCCACCGGGGAGCTGTTTTTT. Its translation: CASSSRDRATGELFF.